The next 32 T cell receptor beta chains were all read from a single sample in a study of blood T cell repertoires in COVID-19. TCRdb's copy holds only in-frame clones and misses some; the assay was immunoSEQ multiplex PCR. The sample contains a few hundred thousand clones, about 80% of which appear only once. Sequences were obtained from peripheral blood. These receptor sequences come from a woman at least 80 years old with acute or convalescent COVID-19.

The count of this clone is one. CDR3 DNA sequence: TGTGCCAGCAGTAAAGACAGAGGGAACACTGAAGCTTTCTTT. Amino acids: CASSKDRGNTEAFF. This rearrangement joins TRBV27 to TRBJ1-1; D possibly corresponds to TRBD1 (5 bases). With 5 bases removed from V and 1 base from J, the gap between germline ends came to 11 bases. CDR1 is MNHEY, CDR2 SMNVEV, per germline (reference sequence). This CDR3 has 14 residues.

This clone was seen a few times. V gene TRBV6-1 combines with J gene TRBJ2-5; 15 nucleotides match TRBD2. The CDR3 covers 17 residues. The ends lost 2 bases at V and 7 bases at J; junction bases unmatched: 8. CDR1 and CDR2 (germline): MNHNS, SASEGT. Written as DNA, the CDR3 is TGTGCCAGCAGTGAACTTAGGACTAGCGGGAGGGTCGGGACCCAGTACTTC. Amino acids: CASSELRTSGRVGTQYF.

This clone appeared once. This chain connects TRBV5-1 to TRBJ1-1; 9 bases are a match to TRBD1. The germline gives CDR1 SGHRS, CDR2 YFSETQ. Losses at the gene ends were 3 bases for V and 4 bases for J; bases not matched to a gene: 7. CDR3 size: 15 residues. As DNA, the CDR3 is TGCGCCAGCAGCTCTGGGACAGGGTGGAGCACTGAAGCTTTCTTT. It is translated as CASSSGTGWSTEAFF. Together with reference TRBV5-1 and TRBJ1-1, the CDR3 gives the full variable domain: KAGVTQTPRYLIKTRGQQVTLSCSPISGHRSVSWYQQTPGQGLQFLFEYFSETQRNKGNFPGRFSGRQFSNSRSEMNVSTLELGDSALYLCASSSGTGWSTEAFFGQGTRLTVV.

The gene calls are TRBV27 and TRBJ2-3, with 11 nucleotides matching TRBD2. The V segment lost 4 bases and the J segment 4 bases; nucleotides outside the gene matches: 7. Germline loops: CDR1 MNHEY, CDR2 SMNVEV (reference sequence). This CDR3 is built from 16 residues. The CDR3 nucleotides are TGTGCCAGCAGTTCATTACTAGCGGGAGAGCCAGATACGCAGTATTTT. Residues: CASSSLLAGEPDTQYF.

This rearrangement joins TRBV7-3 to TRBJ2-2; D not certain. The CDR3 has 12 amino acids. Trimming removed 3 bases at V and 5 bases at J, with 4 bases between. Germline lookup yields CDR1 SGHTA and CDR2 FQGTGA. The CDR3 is CASSFLTGELFF. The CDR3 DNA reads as TGTGCCAGCAGCTTTTTAACCGGGGAGCTGTTTTTT.

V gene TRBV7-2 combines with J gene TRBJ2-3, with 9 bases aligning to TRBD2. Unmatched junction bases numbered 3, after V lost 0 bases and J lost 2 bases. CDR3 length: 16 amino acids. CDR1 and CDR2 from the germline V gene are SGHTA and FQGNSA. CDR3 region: CASSLASGGITDTQYF. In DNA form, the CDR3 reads TGTGCCAGCAGCTTAGCTAGCGGGGGTATCACAGATACGCAGTATTTT.

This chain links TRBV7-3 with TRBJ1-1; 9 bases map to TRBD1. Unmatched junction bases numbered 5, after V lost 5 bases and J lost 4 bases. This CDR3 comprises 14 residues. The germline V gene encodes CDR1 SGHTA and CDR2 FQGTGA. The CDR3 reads CASSPQQGATEAFF. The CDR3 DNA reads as TGTGCCAGCAGCCCCCAACAGGGGGCCACTGAAGCTTTCTTT.

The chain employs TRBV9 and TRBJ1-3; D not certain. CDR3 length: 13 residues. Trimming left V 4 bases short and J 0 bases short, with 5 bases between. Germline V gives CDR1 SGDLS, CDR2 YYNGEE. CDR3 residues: CASSSLSGNTIYF. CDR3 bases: TGTGCCAGCAGCTCCCTCTCTGGAAACACCATATATTTT.

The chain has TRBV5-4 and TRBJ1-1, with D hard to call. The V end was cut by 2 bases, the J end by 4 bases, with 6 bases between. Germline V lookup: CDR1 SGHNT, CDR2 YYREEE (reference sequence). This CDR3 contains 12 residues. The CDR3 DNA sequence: TGTGCCAGCAGCTTTGCGAGCACTGAAGCTTTCTTT. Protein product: CASSFASTEAFF.

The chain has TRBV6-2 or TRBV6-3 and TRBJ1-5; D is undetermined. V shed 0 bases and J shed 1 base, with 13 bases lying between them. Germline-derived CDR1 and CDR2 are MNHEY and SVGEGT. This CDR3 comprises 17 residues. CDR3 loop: CASSYSGGRRSNQPQHF. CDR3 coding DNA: TGTGCCAGCAGTTACTCAGGAGGCCGGCGGAGCAATCAGCCCCAGCATTTT.

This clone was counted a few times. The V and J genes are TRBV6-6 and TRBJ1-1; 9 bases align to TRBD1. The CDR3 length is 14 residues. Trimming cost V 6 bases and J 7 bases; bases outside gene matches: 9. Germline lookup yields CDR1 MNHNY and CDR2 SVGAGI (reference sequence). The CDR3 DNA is TGTGCCAGCAGAGGGCCAGGGGGACAGGGTGAAGCTTTCTTT. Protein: CASRGPGGQGEAFF.

The CDR3 DNA sequence: TGTGCCAGCAGCTCCCCCATGCGCGGTTCTCAAGAGACCCAGTACTTC. It encodes CASSSPMRGSQETQYF. The chain carries TRBV5-4 and TRBJ2-5; D ambiguous. The germline gives CDR1 SGHNT, CDR2 YYREEE (reference sequence). The V end lost 3 bases, the J end lost 2 bases, and 17 bases lay between the germline ends. This CDR3 is 16 amino acids long.

CDR3 sequence reads: CASSIAGSGRVNIQYF. The CDR3 DNA sequence: TGTGCCAGTAGTATAGCGGGTAGCGGGAGGGTAAACATTCAGTACTTC. The chain recombines TRBV19 with TRBJ2-4; TRBD2 aligns across 11 bases. Germline CDR1 reads LNHDA; CDR2 reads SQIVND (reference sequence). CDR3 length equals 16 residues. Trimming took 1 base from V and 6 from J; bases not matched to a gene: 5.

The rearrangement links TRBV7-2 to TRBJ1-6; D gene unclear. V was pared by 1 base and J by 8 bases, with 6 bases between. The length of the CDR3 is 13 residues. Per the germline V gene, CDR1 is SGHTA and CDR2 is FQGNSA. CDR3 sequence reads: CASSLGSDSPLHF. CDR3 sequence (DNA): TGTGCCAGCAGCTTAGGCAGTGATTCACCCCTCCACTTT.

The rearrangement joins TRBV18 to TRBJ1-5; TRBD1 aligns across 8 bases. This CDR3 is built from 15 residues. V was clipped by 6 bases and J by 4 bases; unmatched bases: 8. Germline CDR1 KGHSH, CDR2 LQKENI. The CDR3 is CASSLEDRENQPQHF. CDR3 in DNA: TGTGCCAGCTCCCTCGAGGACAGGGAAAATCAGCCCCAGCATTTT.

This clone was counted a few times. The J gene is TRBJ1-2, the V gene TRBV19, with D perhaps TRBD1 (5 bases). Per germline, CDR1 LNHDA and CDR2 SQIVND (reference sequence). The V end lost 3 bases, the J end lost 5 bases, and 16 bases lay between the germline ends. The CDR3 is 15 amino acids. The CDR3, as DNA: TGTGCCAGTAGTATGTTTGGGGACTGGCTTTATGGCTACACCTTC. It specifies CASSMFGDWLYGYTF.

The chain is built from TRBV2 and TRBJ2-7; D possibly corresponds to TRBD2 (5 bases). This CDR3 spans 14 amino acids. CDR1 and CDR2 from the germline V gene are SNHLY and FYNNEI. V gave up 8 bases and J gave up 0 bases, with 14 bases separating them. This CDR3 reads CASRPGSGSYEQYF. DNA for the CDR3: TGTGCCAGCCGTCCGGGGAGCGGCTCCTACGAGCAGTACTTC.

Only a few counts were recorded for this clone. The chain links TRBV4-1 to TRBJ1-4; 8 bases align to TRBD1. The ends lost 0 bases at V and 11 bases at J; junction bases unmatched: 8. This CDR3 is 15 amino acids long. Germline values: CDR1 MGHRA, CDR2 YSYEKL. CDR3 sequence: CASSQDRTGQRKLFF. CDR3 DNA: TGCGCCAGCAGCCAAGATAGGACAGGGCAAAGGAAACTGTTTTTT.

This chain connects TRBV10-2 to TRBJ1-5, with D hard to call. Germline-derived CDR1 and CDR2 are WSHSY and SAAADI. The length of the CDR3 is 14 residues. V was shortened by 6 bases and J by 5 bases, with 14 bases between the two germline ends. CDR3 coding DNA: TGCGCCAGCAGCCCCACCCGACGGGATCAGCCCCAGCATTTT. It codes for CASSPTRRDQPQHF.

Here the CDR3 reads CAISEESLIRTDTQYF. The CDR3 bases are TGTGCCATCAGTGAGGAGAGTCTTATACGTACAGATACGCAGTATTTT. The chain is built from TRBV10-3 and TRBJ2-3, with D unclear. The germline CDR1 and CDR2 sequences are ENHRY and SYGVKD. Trimming shortened V by 2 bases and J by 3 bases, and 15 bases separated the two germline ends. The CDR3 is made up of 16 amino acids.

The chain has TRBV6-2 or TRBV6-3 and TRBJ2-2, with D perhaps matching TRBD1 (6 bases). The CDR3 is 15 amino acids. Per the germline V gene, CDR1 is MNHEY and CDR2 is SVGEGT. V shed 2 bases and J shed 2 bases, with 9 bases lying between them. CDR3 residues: CASSYTGINTGELFF. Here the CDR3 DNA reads TGTGCCAGCAGTTACACAGGGATCAACACCGGGGAGCTGTTTTTT.

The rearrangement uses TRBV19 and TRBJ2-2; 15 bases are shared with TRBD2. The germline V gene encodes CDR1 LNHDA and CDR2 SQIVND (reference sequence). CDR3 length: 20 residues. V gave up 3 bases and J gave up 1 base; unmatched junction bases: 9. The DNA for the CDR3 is TGTGCCAGTAGTATCCGGGGTTGGACTAGCGGGAGGGAGAACACCGGGGAGCTGTTTTTT. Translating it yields CASSIRGWTSGRENTGELFF. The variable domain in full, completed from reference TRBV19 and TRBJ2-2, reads DGGITQSPKYLFRKEGQNVTLSCEQNLNHDAMYWYRQDPGQGLRLIYYSQIVNDFQKGDIAEGYSVSREKKESFPLTVTSAQKNPTAFYLCASSIRGWTSGRENTGELFFGEGSRLTVL.

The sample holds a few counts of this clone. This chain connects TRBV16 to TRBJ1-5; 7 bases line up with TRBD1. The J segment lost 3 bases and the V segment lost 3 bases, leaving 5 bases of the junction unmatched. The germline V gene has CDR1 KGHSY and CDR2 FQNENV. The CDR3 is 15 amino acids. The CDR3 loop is CASSHPTGVNQPQHF. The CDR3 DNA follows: TGTGCCAGCAGCCATCCTACAGGGGTCAATCAGCCCCAGCATTTT.

Here the CDR3 reads CASSQTVQGTEAFF. DNA of the CDR3: TGTGCCAGCAGCCAAACAGTCCAGGGGACTGAAGCTTTCTTT. The chain links TRBV3-1 (or the pseudogene TRBV3-2) to TRBJ1-1; possible D gene TRBD1, 6 bases. The CDR3 totals 14 residues. The V end was cut by 2 bases, the J end by 5 bases, with 12 bases between. Germline V gives CDR1 LGHDT, CDR2 YNNKEL (reference sequence).

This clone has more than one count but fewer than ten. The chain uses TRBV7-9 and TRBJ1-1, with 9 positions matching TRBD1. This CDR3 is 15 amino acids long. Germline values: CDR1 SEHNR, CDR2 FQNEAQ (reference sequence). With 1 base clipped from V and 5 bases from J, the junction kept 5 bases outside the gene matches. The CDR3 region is CASSLVRGQGTEAFF. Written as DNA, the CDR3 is TGTGCCAGCAGCTTAGTGAGGGGACAGGGAACTGAAGCTTTCTTT.

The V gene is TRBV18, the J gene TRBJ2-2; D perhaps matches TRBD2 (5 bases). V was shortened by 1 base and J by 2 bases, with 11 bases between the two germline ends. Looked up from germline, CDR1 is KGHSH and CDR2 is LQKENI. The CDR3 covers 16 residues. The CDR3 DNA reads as TGTGCCAGCTCACCACTGGGCTCGGGAAACACCGGGGAGCTGTTTTTT. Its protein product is CASSPLGSGNTGELFF.

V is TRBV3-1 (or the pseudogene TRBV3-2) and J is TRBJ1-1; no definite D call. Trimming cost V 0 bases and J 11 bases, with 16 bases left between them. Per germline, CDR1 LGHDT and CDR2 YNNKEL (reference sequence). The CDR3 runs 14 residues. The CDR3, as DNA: TGTGCCAGCAGCCAAGATATAACCTACGGAGGGGCTTTCTTT. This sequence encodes CASSQDITYGGAFF.

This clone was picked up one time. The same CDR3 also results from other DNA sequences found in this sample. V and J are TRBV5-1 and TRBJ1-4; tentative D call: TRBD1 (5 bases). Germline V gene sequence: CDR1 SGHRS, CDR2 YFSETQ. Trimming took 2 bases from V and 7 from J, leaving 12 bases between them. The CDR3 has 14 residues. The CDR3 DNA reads TGCGCCAGCAGCTTCGGCCAGGGTGGTGAAAAACTGTTTTTT. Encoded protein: CASSFGQGGEKLFF.

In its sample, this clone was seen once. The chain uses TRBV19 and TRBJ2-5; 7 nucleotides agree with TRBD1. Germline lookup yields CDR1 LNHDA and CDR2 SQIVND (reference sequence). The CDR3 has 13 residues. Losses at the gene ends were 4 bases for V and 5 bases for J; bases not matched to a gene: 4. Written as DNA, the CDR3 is TGTGCCAGTAGTACGGACAGGATTGAGACCCAGTACTTC. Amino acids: CASSTDRIETQYF.

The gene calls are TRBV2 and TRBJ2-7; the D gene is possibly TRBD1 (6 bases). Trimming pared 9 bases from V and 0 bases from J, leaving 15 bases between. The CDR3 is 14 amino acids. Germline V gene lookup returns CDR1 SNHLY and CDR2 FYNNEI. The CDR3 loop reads CASRASGASYEQYF. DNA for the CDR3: TGTGCCAGTAGAGCCTCAGGGGCCTCCTACGAGCAGTACTTC.

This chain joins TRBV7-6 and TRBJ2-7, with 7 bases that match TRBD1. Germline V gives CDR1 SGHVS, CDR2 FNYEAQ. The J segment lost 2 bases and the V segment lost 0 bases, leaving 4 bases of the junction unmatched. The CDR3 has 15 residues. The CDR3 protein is CASSLAAGGAYEQYF. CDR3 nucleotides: TGTGCCAGCAGCTTAGCGGCAGGGGGAGCCTACGAGCAGTACTTC.

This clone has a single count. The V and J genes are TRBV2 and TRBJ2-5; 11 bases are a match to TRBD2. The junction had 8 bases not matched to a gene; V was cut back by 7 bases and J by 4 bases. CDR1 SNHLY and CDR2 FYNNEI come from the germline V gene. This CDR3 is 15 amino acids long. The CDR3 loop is CASKTGTSGSETQYF. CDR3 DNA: TGTGCCAGCAAAACCGGGACTAGCGGCTCAGAGACCCAGTACTTC.